Listed below are T cell receptor beta chains from one sample, sequenced in a study of human T cells and chemical hapten exposure. MiXCR was run by TCRdb on the RACE reads, yielding one entry per CDR3 protein. The sample contains roughly 50,000 distinct CDR3 sequences, around 10% of which appear only once. The material was whole blood, obtained in connection with sensitization to the hapten diphenylcyclopropenone (DPC). Receptors originate from a woman aged 40 to 55 with alopecia areata. Some clones in this sample may be carry-over from other donors' samples. The CDR3 runs from the conserved cysteine through the conserved F or W. A D gene is named only where the DNA matches it firmly. For some rows the clone size is stated as once, few or many, or as a class when expanded; others skip it.

j_call clone_size v_call d_call cdr3_nt cdr3_aa
TRBJ1-4 . TRBV11-2 TRBD1 TGTGCCAGCAGCCCCACGGACAGGGGGCGGGGGGAAAAACTGTTTTTT CASSPTDRGRGEKLFF
TRBJ2-2 many TRBV19 . TGTGCCAGTAGTATGATGATGAACACCGGGGAGCTGTTTTTT CASSMMMNTGELFF
TRBJ1-2 few TRBV29-1 . TGCAGCGTTGACCGTCTACATTATGGCTACACCTTC CSVDRLHYGYTF
TRBJ2-5 many TRBV11-2 TRBD1 TGTGCCAGCAGCCAAGACAGGGCCGAGACCCAGTACTTC CASSQDRAETQYF
TRBJ2-3 few TRBV19 TRBD2 TGTGCCAGTACCTTCGGGACTAGCGGGGGGACAGATACGCAGTATTTT CASTFGTSGGTDTQYF
TRBJ2-1 many TRBV5-4 TRBD2 TGTGCCAGCAGCACAACTAGGGCGGGAGGAATCAATGAGCAGTTCTTC CASSTTRAGGINEQFF
TRBJ1-2 many TRBV28 . TGTGCCAGCAGTCCCCGAGGACGGGAGAACTATGGCTACACCTTC CASSPRGRENYGYTF
TRBJ1-5 many TRBV2 . TGTGCCAGCAGTGTGCGGCAGGGAGGGCCCCAGCATTTT CASSVRQGGPQHF
TRBJ2-7 . TRBV19 . TGTGCCAGTAGCCCCAACCGGCGGGCCTATGGATCCTACGAGCAGTACTTC CASSPNRRAYGSYEQYF
TRBJ2-7 many TRBV11-2 TRBD1 TGTGCCAGCAGCCTGGGATGGGAACAGGGGTACGAGCAGTACTTC CASSLGWEQGYEQYF
TRBJ2-1 few TRBV7-9 . TGTGCCAGCAGCTTTTACACTGCTGAGCAGTTCTTC CASSFYTAEQFF
TRBJ2-3 many TRBV4-3 TRBD2 TGCGCCAGCAGCCAAGACGAAGCGGGGGGGCCACTAGATACGCAGTATTTT CASSQDEAGGPLDTQYF
TRBJ2-7 few TRBV14 TRBD1 TGTGCCAGCAGCCATTTCCGGGACAGGTTCCACGAGCAGTACTTC CASSHFRDRFHEQYF
TRBJ2-3 . TRBV11-3 TRBD2 TGTGCCAGCACGGGACTAGCGGGGTTTGCAGATACGCAGTATTTT CASTGLAGFADTQYF
TRBJ2-5 many TRBV29-1 TRBD1 TGCAGCGCAGAACAGGGGGTCGGGACCCAGTACTTC CSAEQGVGTQYF
TRBJ2-3 . TRBV5-4 TRBD2 TGTGCCAGCAGCTCGGGGGGGCCCGGAGATACGCAGTATTTT CASSSGGPGDTQYF
TRBJ2-7 . TRBV28 TRBD2 TGTGCCAGCAGCCTTGGACTAGCGGGAGCATACGAGCAGTACTTC CASSLGLAGAYEQYF
TRBJ1-5 many TRBV19 . TGTGCCAGTTCAGTTGGGACTGATAGCAATCAGCCCCAGCATTTT CASSVGTDSNQPQHF
TRBJ2-1 few TRBV12-3/TRBV12-4 . TGTGCCAGCAGTTTGGTTAGTAATGAGCAGTTCTTC CASSLVSNEQFF
TRBJ1-1 many TRBV12-3/TRBV12-4 . TGTGCCAGCAGTTTGTTCATGAACACTGAAGCTTTCTTT CASSLFMNTEAFF
TRBJ2-7 many TRBV13 . TGTGCCAGCCGACCTTGGGGCCGAAGGTTCGAGCAGTACTTC CASRPWGRRFEQYF
TRBJ1-5 many TRBV6-5 . TGTGCCAGCAGTTACTCGACCGGCAATCAGCCCCAGCATTTT CASSYSTGNQPQHF
TRBJ1-1 . TRBV7-3 . TGTGCCAGCAGCTTAGGGATTTCGAACACTGAAGCTTTCTTT CASSLGISNTEAFF
TRBJ2-7 few TRBV4-1 . TGCGCCAGCAGCCAAGATATGGCTGACTACGAGCAGTACTTC CASSQDMADYEQYF
TRBJ1-1 many TRBV5-4 . TGTGCCAGCAGCCCCCTGGGTGGGGGCGTGAACACTGAAGCTTTCTTT CASSPLGGGVNTEAFF
TRBJ1-1 few TRBV3-1 . TGTGCCAGCAGCCACTTACAGGGAGCTGAAGCTTTCTTT CASSHLQGAEAFF
TRBJ2-3 many TRBV29-1 . TGCAGCGTTGAAGGGGCAGCCACAGATACGCAGTATTTT CSVEGAATDTQYF
TRBJ2-3 . TRBV6-1 . TGTGCCAGCAGTGGATCTCAAGATACGCAGTATTTT CASSGSQDTQYF
TRBJ2-7 few TRBV7-9 TRBD1 TGTGCCAGCAGCCATACAGGGGTCGGCTACGAGCAGTACTTC CASSHTGVGYEQYF
TRBJ2-7 few TRBV12-3/TRBV12-4 . TGTGCCAGCAGCCTCACCCGGGACTTTATTACGGGGCAGTACTTC CASSLTRDFITGQYF
TRBJ2-1 . TRBV12-3/TRBV12-4 TRBD2 TGTGCCAGCAGTTCGGGACTAGCGGGGACCTACAATGAGCAGTTCTTC CASSSGLAGTYNEQFF
TRBJ2-4 . TRBV7-9 . TGTGCCAGCAGCTTAGCTGGGGGTTCGGGTGAAAACATTCAGTACTTC CASSLAGGSGENIQYF
TRBJ2-7 many TRBV28 . TGTGCCAGCAGCCAGGGATACGAGCAGTACTTC CASSQGYEQYF
TRBJ2-2 . TRBV6-1 . TGTGCCAGCCTCCCCCGGGACACCTATAAAGGCGGGGAGCTGTTTTTT CASLPRDTYKGGELFF
TRBJ1-6 many TRBV20-1 . TGCAGTGCTAGATATGGGGGGCAGGGCAATTCACCCCTCCACTTT CSARYGGQGNSPLHF
TRBJ2-7 few TRBV7-2 . TGTGCCAGCAGAGTAGGGCCTGGGGAGTCCTACGAGCAGTACTTC CASRVGPGESYEQYF
TRBJ2-1 many TRBV7-2 . TGTGCCAGCAGCTTGGGGCGGGGGCACAATGAGCAGTTCTTC CASSLGRGHNEQFF
TRBJ2-1 . TRBV7-2 . TGTGCCAGCAGCCCCGGAGTCGAGCAGTTCTTC CASSPGVEQFF
TRBJ2-7 few TRBV3-1 . TGTGCCAGCAGCCAACCTCAGGGGAAGAGCTACGAGCAGTACTTC CASSQPQGKSYEQYF
TRBJ1-1 . TRBV28 . TGTTGGGATAAAACTGAAGCTTTCTTT CWDKTEAFF
TRBJ2-5 few TRBV27 . TGTGCCAGCAGTTTTCTGGGAGAAGAGACCCAGTACTTC CASSFLGEETQYF
TRBJ2-5 few TRBV7-9 TRBD2 TGTGCCAGCCGAAAGTTAGCGGGACAAGAGACCCAGTACTTC CASRKLAGQETQYF